These 24 T cell receptor beta chains were all obtained from the same sample, sequenced in a study of cytomegalovirus exposure and HLA in healthy donors. The PCR ran on 60 Vbeta and 13 Jbeta primers. Profiled with immunoSEQ multiplex PCR; TCRdb holds only in-frame clones, not every one. The sample has 160,000 or so clones, roughly 84% seen once. Sequenced input: PBMCs. These receptors originate from a young woman in good health and CMV-seronegative.

This rearrangement joins TRBV5-4 to TRBJ2-5; 8 positions agree with TRBD2. This CDR3 comprises 15 residues. Losses at the gene ends were 3 bases for V and 1 base for J; bases not matched to a gene: 5. CDR1 and CDR2 (germline): SGHNT, YYREEE (reference sequence). The CDR3, as DNA: TGTGCCAGCAGCTCCCGCGGGGGGCTCCAAGAGACCCAGTACTTC. This sequence encodes CASSSRGGLQETQYF.

The CDR3 DNA is TGTGCCAGCAGCCCAAGCACGGGACTAGCGGGAGGTTTCCACAATGAGCAGTTCTTC. Protein product: CASSPSTGLAGGFHNEQFF. This chain links TRBV7-6 with TRBJ2-1; TRBD2 agrees at 15 bases. After removal of 5 bases from V and 5 bases from J, the junction contained 13 bases not matched to a gene. CDR1 and CDR2 (germline): SGHVS, FNYEAQ. This CDR3 spans 19 amino acids. Complete variable domain (other parts from reference TRBV7-6 and TRBJ2-1): GAGVSQSPRYKVTKRGQDVALRCDPISGHVSLYWYRQALGQGPEFLTYFNYEAQQDKSGLPNDRFSAERPEGSISTLTIQRTEQRDSAMYRCASSPSTGLAGGFHNEQFFGPGTRLTVL.

V usage is TRBV15 and J usage is TRBJ2-3; D gene unclear. The length of the CDR3 is 14 residues. The V end was cut by 1 base, the J end by 2 bases, with 7 bases between. Germline V gene sequence: CDR1 LNHNV, CDR2 YYDKDF (reference sequence). CDR3 region: CATSRVGNTDTQYF. CDR3 coding DNA: TGTGCCACCAGCAGAGTGGGCAACACAGATACGCAGTATTTT.

This clone was recorded once. V is TRBV28 and J is TRBJ1-2, with 11 bases that match TRBD1. CDR3 length: 14 residues. The V gene end was trimmed by 8 bases and the J gene end by 8 bases; junction bases not matched to a gene: 10. The germline V gene has CDR1 MDHEN and CDR2 SYDVKM. Here the CDR3 DNA reads TGTGCCAGCCTCACCGGACAGGGGGCTTCAGGCTACACCTTC. Encoded protein: CASLTGQGASGYTF.

The genes are TRBV5-1 and TRBJ2-5; unclear D gene. Judging by the DNA end, TRBJ2-7 fits better; the J call may be wrong. The CDR3 has 11 residues. CDR1 is SGHRS and CDR2 is YFSETQ in the germline V gene. CDR3 in amino acids: CASSSSYEQYF. CDR3 nucleotide sequence: TGCGCCAGCAGCTCCTCCTACGAGCAGTACTTC.

This chain joins TRBV4-1 and TRBJ2-3; tentatively, D is TRBD2 (6 bases). The V and J ends lost 1 base and 1 base respectively, with 18 bases between them. Germline V gives CDR1 MGHRA, CDR2 YSYEKL. There are 18 residues in the CDR3. CDR3 in DNA: TGCGCCAGCAGCCAAGGCTATGGGAGCGGGTACGGCACAGATACGCAGTATTTT. It specifies CASSQGYGSGYGTDTQYF.

The V call is TRBV2, the J call TRBJ1-6, with D maybe TRBD1 (6 bases). Germline V CDR1 and CDR2: SNHLY, FYNNEI. Trimming pared 6 bases from V and 7 bases from J, leaving 16 bases between. The CDR3 covers 15 residues. The CDR3 protein is CASRRGEGENSPLHF. In nucleotides, the CDR3 is TGTGCCAGCAGGAGGGGCGAGGGGGAGAATTCACCCCTCCACTTT.

The rearrangement joins TRBV6-5 to TRBJ2-5, with a tentative D call TRBD1 (6 bases). The CDR3 is 13 residues long. Trimming pared 6 bases from V and 5 bases from J, leaving 13 bases between. Germline assignment: CDR1 MNHEY and CDR2 SVGAGI. CDR3 loop: CASRGLGGETQYF. CDR3 bases: TGTGCCAGCAGGGGCCTAGGGGGTGAGACCCAGTACTTC.

The table lists this clone with a count of one. This chain links TRBV11-2 with TRBJ1-3; TRBD1 matches 9 bases. In germline, CDR1 is SGHAT, CDR2 FQNNGV. This CDR3 has 17 residues. J was trimmed by 0 bases and V by 5 bases; bases with no gene match: 8. In DNA form, the CDR3 reads TGTGCCAGCAGCCCGCGGACAGGGGCCAACTCTGGAAACACCATATATTTT. Protein: CASSPRTGANSGNTIYF.

V usage is TRBV4-3 and J usage is TRBJ2-5; possibly TRBD1 for D (5 bases). Germline CDR1 is LGHNA and CDR2 is YSLEER. Deletions cut 5 bases from V and 5 bases from J, with 18 bases between. The CDR3 sequence is 15 residues long. In DNA form, the CDR3 reads TGCGCCAGCAGCTCGGGTTATCGGCCAGGGGAGACCCAGTACTTC. This encodes CASSSGYRPGETQYF.

The chain employs TRBV19 and TRBJ1-2, with TRBD1 matching 8 bases. Germline CDR1 LNHDA, CDR2 SQIVND (reference sequence). V trimming: 8 bases; J trimming: 4 bases; junction bases outside the gene matches: 15. This CDR3 comprises 16 residues. The CDR3 loop is CASEQGDFTGSYGYTF. CDR3 coding DNA: TGTGCCAGTGAACAGGGGGACTTCACAGGGAGCTATGGCTACACCTTC.

The rearrangement joins TRBV10-3 to TRBJ2-7; 12 nucleotides align to TRBD1. Germline values: CDR1 ENHRY, CDR2 SYGVKD. The CDR3 is 17 residues long. The V gene end was trimmed by 4 bases and the J gene end by 2 bases; junction bases not matched to a gene: 9. For the CDR3, the DNA is TGTGCCATCAGTGCCTTTACCGGGACAGGGGGCACCTACGAGCAGTACTTC. This sequence encodes CAISAFTGTGGTYEQYF.

The J gene is TRBJ2-7, the V gene TRBV4-3; 8 nucleotides match TRBD1. CDR3 length: 16 residues. The V gene's germline CDR1 is LGHNA and CDR2 YSLEER. After removal of 1 base from V and 4 bases from J, the junction contained 9 bases not matched to a gene. DNA of the CDR3: TGCGCCAGCAGCCAAGGAACGCAGGGGGCGAGGTACGAGCAGTACTTC. Translated, it gives CASSQGTQGARYEQYF.

The chain is built from TRBV11-2 and TRBJ2-5; tentatively, D is TRBD1 (5 bases). The CDR3 consists of 14 residues. The V gene lost 1 base and the J gene lost 0 bases, with 6 bases spanning the gap. Germline-derived CDR1 and CDR2 are SGHAT and FQNNGV. CDR3 sequence: CASSLAGNQETQYF. The CDR3 coding sequence is TGTGCCAGCAGCTTAGCAGGGAACCAAGAGACCCAGTACTTC.

This sequence joins TRBV5-1 and TRBJ2-5; 11 nucleotides align to TRBD2. The CDR3 loop spans 15 amino acids. V shed 0 bases, J shed 4 bases, and the junction held 2 bases outside the gene matches. The germline gives CDR1 SGHRS, CDR2 YFSETQ. The CDR3 nucleotides read TGCGCCAGCAGCTTGGGACTAGCGGGAATAGAGACCCAGTACTTC. Translating gives CASSLGLAGIETQYF.

V is TRBV9 and J is TRBJ2-7; 9 nucleotides agree with TRBD1. The CDR3 totals 14 residues. Germline assignment: CDR1 SGDLS and CDR2 YYNGEE. Germline trimming cut 2 bases from V and 4 bases from J; bases unmatched to any gene: 4. As DNA, the CDR3 is TGTGCCAGCAGCGTCGGGACAGGGCCTTACGAGCAGTACTTC. The encoded protein is CASSVGTGPYEQYF.

This clone was found once. The V gene is TRBV30, the J gene TRBJ2-5; 8 nucleotides line up with TRBD2. V gave up 3 bases and J gave up 3 bases; unmatched junction bases: 9. Looked up from germline, CDR1 is GTSNPN and CDR2 is SVGIG (reference sequence). This CDR3 has 15 amino acids. The CDR3 DNA follows: TGTGCCTGGAGGTTTAAGGGGACTAGAAAAGAGACCCAGTACTTC. Translating it yields CAWRFKGTRKETQYF.

The rearrangement links TRBV5-1 to TRBJ2-5; 11 nucleotides match TRBD2. The germline V gene encodes CDR1 SGHRS and CDR2 YFSETQ. CDR3 length: 16 residues. V lost 0 bases, J lost 4 bases, and 5 bases stayed unmatched. In nucleotides, the CDR3 is TGCGCCAGCAGCTTGGCCGTAGCGGGAGGGGGAGAGACCCAGTACTTC. Translated: CASSLAVAGGGETQYF. The whole variable domain, filled in from reference TRBV5-1 and TRBJ2-5, reads KAGVTQTPRYLIKTRGQQVTLSCSPISGHRSVSWYQQTPGQGLQFLFEYFSETQRNKGNFPGRFSGRQFSNSRSEMNVSTLELGDSALYLCASSLAVAGGGETQYFGPGTRLLVL.

The V gene is TRBV7-2, the J gene TRBJ2-5, with 7 bases lining up with TRBD1. Germline V gene data show CDR1 as SGHTA and CDR2 as FQGNSA. This CDR3 is built from 13 residues. Germline trimming cut 8 bases from V and 5 bases from J; bases unmatched to any gene: 8. As DNA, the CDR3 is TGTGCCAGCTCTGACAGGGTGGATGAGACCCAGTACTTC. It yields the protein CASSDRVDETQYF.

The rearrangement joins TRBV9 to TRBJ1-2; 7 nucleotides match TRBD1. The germline V gene has CDR1 SGDLS and CDR2 YYNGEE. Trimming cost V 4 bases and J 4 bases; bases outside gene matches: 4. The CDR3 is made up of 13 amino acids. Here the CDR3 DNA reads TGTGCCAGCAGCCCCGGACAGGTCTATGGCTACACCTTC. Amino acids: CASSPGQVYGYTF.

Turning to this clone: The junction differs from germline at one of its ends, possibly a read error. The sample holds other DNA sequences that translate to the same CDR3. This rearrangement joins TRBV28 to TRBJ1-5; TRBD1 might be the D (6 bases). Germline V gene sequence: CDR1 MDHEN, CDR2 SYDVKM. The CDR3 spans 16 residues. The CDR3 sequence is CASSPPTGIGGQPQHF. CDR3 in DNA: TGCGCCAGCAGTCCCCCCACAGGGATTGGGGGTCAGCCCCAGCATTTT.

The chain couples TRBV5-1 to TRBJ1-6; 8 nucleotides agree with TRBD1. This CDR3 region has 13 residues. V was clipped by 5 bases and J by 8 bases; unmatched bases: 3. Germline-derived CDR1 and CDR2 are SGHRS and YFSETQ. The CDR3 DNA reads as TGCGCCAGCAGGGACAGGGAGGATTCACCCCTCCACTTT. This encodes CASRDREDSPLHF. Complete variable domain (other parts from reference TRBV5-1 and TRBJ1-6): KAGVTQTPRYLIKTRGQQVTLSCSPISGHRSVSWYQQTPGQGLQFLFEYFSETQRNKGNFPGRFSGRQFSNSRSEMNVSTLELGDSALYLCASRDREDSPLHFGNGTRLTVT.

As regards this clone: Relative to the germline gene, one junction end is altered; a read error may explain this. The chain recombines TRBV29-1 with TRBJ2-5, with a possible D match to TRBD2 (6 bases). TRBJ2-7 matches the DNA end more closely, so the J call is doubtful. Germline loops: CDR1 SQVTM, CDR2 ANQGSEA. The CDR3 consists of 14 residues. The CDR3 DNA is TGCAGCGTTGAAACCCCCCGGGACTCCTCCGAGCAGTACTTC. This translates into CSVETPRDSSEQYF.

A single count supports this clone. The J gene is TRBJ1-3, the V gene TRBV19; D remains unclear. The CDR3 runs to 14 residues. Germline V gene lookup returns CDR1 LNHDA and CDR2 SQIVND (reference sequence). The V end was cut by 2 bases, the J end by 4 bases, with 9 bases between. For the CDR3, the DNA is TGTGCCAGTAGTATAACGGGAGGAGGAAACACCATATATTTT. Translated: CASSITGGGNTIYF. Variable domain in full (rest from reference TRBV19 and TRBJ1-3): DGGITQSPKYLFRKEGQNVTLSCEQNLNHDAMYWYRQDPGQGLRLIYYSQIVNDFQKGDIAEGYSVSREKKESFPLTVTSAQKNPTAFYLCASSITGGGNTIYFGEGSWLTVV.